The present entry profiles one T cell receptor beta chain with its context. Its target is not known. The sample comes from a study of cytomegalovirus exposure and HLA in healthy donors. PCR involved 60 Vbeta and 13 Jbeta primers. The table came from immunoSEQ multiplex PCR; TCRdb's copy has only in-frame clones and leaves some out. Of some 130,000 clones in the sample, more than 8% are singletons; the top ten hold 1.8%. General study findings and limits: Several V segments, TRBV6-2 and TRBV6-3 among them, could not be told apart and were dropped. In a later analysis, TCR beta V- and J-gene trimming was associated with a missense DCLRE1C variant.

The CDR3 is 11 amino acids. CDR1 MDHEN and CDR2 SYDVKM come from the germline V gene. The rearrangement uses TRBV28 and TRBJ1-2, with D maybe TRBD1 (5 bases). The receptor comes from a man aged 50-60 years in good health and CMV-seronegative. The sequenced sample was PBMCs. The CDR3 reads CAAKGDYGYTF. The CDR3 nucleotides are TGTGCTGCGAAAGGGGACTATGGCTACACCTTC.